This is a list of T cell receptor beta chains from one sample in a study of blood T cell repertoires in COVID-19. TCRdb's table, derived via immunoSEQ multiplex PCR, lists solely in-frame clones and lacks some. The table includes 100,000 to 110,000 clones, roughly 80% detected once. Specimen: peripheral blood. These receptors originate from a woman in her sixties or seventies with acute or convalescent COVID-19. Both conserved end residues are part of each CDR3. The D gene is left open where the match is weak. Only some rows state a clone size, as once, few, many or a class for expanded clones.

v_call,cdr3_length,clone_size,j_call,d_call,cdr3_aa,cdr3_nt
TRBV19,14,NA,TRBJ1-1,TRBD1,CASTAGQVTTEAFF,TGTGCCAGTACTGCCGGACAGGTTACCACTGAAGCTTTCTTT
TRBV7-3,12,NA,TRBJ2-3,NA,CASSNGPDTQYF,TGTGCCAGCAGCAATGGCCCAGATACGCAGTATTTT
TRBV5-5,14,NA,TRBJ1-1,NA,CASSLGASNTEAFF,TGTGCCAGCAGCTTGGGGGCCAGTAACACTGAAGCTTTCTTT
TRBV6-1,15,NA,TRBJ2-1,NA,CASSEVARAFDEQFF,TGTGCCAGCAGTGAGGTCGCTAGAGCCTTCGATGAGCAGTTCTTC
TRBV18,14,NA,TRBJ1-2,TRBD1,CASSPLDRVEGYTF,TGTGCCAGCTCACCTCTGGACAGGGTGGAAGGCTACACCTTC
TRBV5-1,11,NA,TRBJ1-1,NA,CASSLNTEAFF,TGCGCCAGCAGCCTAAACACTGAAGCTTTCTTT
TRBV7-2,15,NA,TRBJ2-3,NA,CASSSDSLSTDTQYF,TGTGCCAGCAGCAGCGACAGTTTGAGCACAGATACGCAGTATTTT
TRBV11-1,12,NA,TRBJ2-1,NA,CASSLDRNEQFF,TGTGCCAGCAGCCTCGACAGGAATGAGCAGTTCTTC
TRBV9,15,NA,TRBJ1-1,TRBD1,CASGGQGVLNTEAFF,TGTGCCAGCGGCGGACAGGGCGTTTTGAACACTGAAGCTTTCTTT
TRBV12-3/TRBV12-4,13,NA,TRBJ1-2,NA,CASSQTPNYGYTF,TGTGCCAGCAGCCAAACTCCAAACTATGGCTACACCTTC
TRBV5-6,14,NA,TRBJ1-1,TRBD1,CASSTPGQGGEAFF,TGTGCCAGCAGCACCCCGGGACAGGGCGGTGAAGCTTTCTTT
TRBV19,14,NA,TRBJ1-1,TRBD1,CASSIMGQPTEAFF,TGTGCCAGTAGTATAATGGGACAGCCCACTGAAGCTTTCTTT
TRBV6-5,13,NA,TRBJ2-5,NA,CASTAGWSGTQYF,TGTGCCAGCACCGCCGGGTGGTCTGGGACCCAGTACTTC
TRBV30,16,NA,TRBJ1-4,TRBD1,CAWSAQRTGYNEKLFF,TGTGCCTGGAGTGCCCAACGGACAGGTTATAATGAAAAACTGTTTTTT
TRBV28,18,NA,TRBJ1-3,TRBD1,CASSPSRTGQISGNTIYF,TGTGCCAGCAGTCCCTCCCGGACAGGCCAGATCTCTGGAAACACCATATATTTT
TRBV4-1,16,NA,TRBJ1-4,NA,CASSQDRRGVHEKLFF,TGCGCCAGCAGCCAAGATCGCAGGGGTGTTCATGAAAAACTGTTTTTT
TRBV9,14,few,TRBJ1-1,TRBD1,CASSVEQGATEAFF,TGTGCCAGCAGCGTAGAACAGGGGGCCACTGAAGCTTTCTTT
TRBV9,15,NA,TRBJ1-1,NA,CASSVVDTGNTEAFF,TGTGCCAGCAGCGTAGTTGACACCGGGAACACTGAAGCTTTCTTT
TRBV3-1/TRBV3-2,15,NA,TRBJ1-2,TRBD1,CASSPGGQGAYGYTF,TGTGCCAGCAGCCCTGGAGGACAGGGGGCATATGGCTACACCTTC
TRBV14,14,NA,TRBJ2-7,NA,CASSQDWLSYERYF,TGTGCCAGCAGCCAAGATTGGTTGAGCTACGAGCGGTACTTC
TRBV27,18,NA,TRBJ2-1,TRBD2,CASSTPPDRRGAYNEQFF,TGTGCCAGCAGTACCCCTCCTGATAGGCGGGGGGCTTACAATGAGCAGTTCTTC
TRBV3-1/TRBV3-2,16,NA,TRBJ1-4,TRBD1,CASSRGQGSTNEKLFF,TGTGCCAGCAGCCGGGGACAGGGGAGCACTAATGAAAAACTGTTTTTT
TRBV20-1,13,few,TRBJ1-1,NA,CSASDLRGTEAFF,TGCAGTGCTAGTGATCTTCGGGGCACTGAAGCTTTCTTT
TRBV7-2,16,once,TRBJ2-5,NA,CASSLAPARVQETQYF,TGTGCCAGCAGCTTAGCGCCCGCCAGGGTCCAAGAGACCCAGTACTTC
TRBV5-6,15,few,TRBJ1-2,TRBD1,CASSILYSQGEGYTF,TGTGCCAGCAGCATCCTTTACTCACAGGGGGAAGGCTACACCTTC
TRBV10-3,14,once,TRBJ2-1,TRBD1,CATSTGQGTDEQFF,TGTGCCACCTCTACCGGACAGGGTACCGATGAGCAGTTCTTC
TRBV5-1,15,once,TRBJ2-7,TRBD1,CASSLTGQGTYEQYF,TGCGCCAGCAGCTTGACGGGACAGGGGACCTACGAGCAGTACTTC
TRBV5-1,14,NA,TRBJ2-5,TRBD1,CASSLGTGGETQYF,TGCGCCAGCAGCTTGGGGACAGGCGGGGAGACCCAGTACTTC
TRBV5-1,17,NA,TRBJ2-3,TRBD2,CASSLYALAGGTDTQYF,TGCGCCAGCAGCCTATATGCACTAGCGGGGGGAACAGATACGCAGTATTTT
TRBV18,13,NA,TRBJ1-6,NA,CASSANYNSPLHF,TGTGCCAGCTCCGCGAATTATAATTCACCCCTCCACTTT
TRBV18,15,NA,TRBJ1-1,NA,CASSPRQEVGTEAFF,TGTGCCAGCTCACCCAGACAGGAGGTTGGCACTGAAGCTTTCTTT
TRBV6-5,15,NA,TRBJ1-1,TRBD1,CASKSGTGVRTEAFF,TGTGCCAGCAAATCCGGGACAGGGGTCCGCACTGAAGCTTTCTTT
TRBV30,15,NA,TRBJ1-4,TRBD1,CAWNLGQGANEKLFF,TGTGCCTGGAATCTCGGACAGGGGGCTAATGAAAAACTGTTTTTT
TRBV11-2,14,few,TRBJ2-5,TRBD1,CASSSGQRAETQYF,TGTGCCAGCAGCTCGGGACAGCGCGCCGAGACCCAGTACTTC
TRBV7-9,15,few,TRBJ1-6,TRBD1,CASSPQTGDTSPLHF,TGTGCCAGCAGCCCACAGACAGGGGACACTTCACCCCTCCACTTT
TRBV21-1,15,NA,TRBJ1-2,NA,CASSKVGTGGGGYTF,TGTGCCAGCAGCAAAGTGGGGACAGGGGGCGGTGGCTACACCTTC
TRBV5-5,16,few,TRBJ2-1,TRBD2,CASSQTSGGAGREQFF,TGTGCCAGCAGCCAGACTAGCGGGGGGGCCGGTCGAGAGCAGTTCTTC
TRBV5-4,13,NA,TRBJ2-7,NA,CASSPRSSYEQYF,TGTGCCAGCAGCCCGCGGAGCTCCTACGAGCAGTACTTC
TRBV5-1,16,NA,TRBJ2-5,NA,CASSLPVGRGAETQYF,TGCGCCAGCAGCCTGCCCGTGGGCAGGGGCGCAGAGACCCAGTACTTC
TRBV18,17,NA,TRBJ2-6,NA,CASSQVGGSSGANVLTF,TGTGCCAGCTCACAAGTCGGAGGGAGCTCTGGGGCCAACGTCCTGACTTTC
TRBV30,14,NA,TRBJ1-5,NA,CAWKLGQSNQPQHF,TGTGCCTGGAAATTGGGCCAGAGCAATCAGCCCCAGCATTTT
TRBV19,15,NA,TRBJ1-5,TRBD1,CASSLTGTVGQPQHF,TGTGCCAGTAGTCTTACCGGGACAGTTGGTCAGCCCCAGCATTTT
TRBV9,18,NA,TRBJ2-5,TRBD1,CASSTSTGRGPNGGTQYF,TGTGCCAGCAGCACATCCACCGGAAGGGGGCCTAATGGGGGGACCCAGTACTTC
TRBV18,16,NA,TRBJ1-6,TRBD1,CASSLRDSRNNSPLHF,TGTGCCAGCTCACTCCGGGACAGTAGAAATAATTCACCCCTCCACTTT